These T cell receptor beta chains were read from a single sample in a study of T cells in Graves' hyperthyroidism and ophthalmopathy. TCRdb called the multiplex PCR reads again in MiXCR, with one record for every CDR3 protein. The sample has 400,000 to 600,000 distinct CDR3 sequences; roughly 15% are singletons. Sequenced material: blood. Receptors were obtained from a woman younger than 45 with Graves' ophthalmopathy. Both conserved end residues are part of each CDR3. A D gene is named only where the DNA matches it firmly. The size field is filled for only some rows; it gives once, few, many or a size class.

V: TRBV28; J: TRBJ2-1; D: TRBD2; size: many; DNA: TGTGCCAGCACCCCGACGGCGGGAGGACTGGATGAGCAGTTCTTC; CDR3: CASTPTAGGLDEQFF
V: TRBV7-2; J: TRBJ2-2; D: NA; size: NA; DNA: TGTGCCAGCAGCTTCGGACTATACGCGACCGGGGAGCTGTTTTTT; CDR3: CASSFGLYATGELFF
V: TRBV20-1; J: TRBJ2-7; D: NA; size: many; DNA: TGCAGTGCTAGAGACCCCCGCGGGATCAACGAGCAGTACTTC; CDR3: CSARDPRGINEQYF
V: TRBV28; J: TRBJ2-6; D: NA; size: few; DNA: TGTGCCAGCAGTTCCGGACCGGGGATATCTGGGGCCAACGTCCTGACTTTC; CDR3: CASSSGPGISGANVLTF
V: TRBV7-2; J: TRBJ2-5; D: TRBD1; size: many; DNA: TGTGCCAGCAGGCCTCCGGGACAGGGAGAGACCCAGTACTTC; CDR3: CASRPPGQGETQYF
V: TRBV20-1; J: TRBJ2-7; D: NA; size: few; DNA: TGCAGTGCTAGAGCCAGAGCCTACGAGCAGTACTTC; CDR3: CSARARAYEQYF
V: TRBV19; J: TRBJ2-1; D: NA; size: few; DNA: TGTGCCAGTAGTATCCCCGGGAGTCGGGTCGTCGATGAGCAGTTCTTC; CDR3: CASSIPGSRVVDEQFF
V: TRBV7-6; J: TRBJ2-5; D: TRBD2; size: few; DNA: TGTGCCAGCAGCTTAGCGGTCGGGGAGGGAGAGACCCAGTACTTC; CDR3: CASSLAVGEGETQYF
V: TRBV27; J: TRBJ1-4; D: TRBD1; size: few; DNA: TGTGCCAGCAGGCGAGCTAGAACAGGGGTTAATGAAAAACTGTTTTTT; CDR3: CASRRARTGVNEKLFF
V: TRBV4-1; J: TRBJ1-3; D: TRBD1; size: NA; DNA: TGCGCCAGCAGCCAAGAGAGGACAGGAGTCTCTGGAAACACCATATATTTT; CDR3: CASSQERTGVSGNTIYF
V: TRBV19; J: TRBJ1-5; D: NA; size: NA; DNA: TGTGCCAGTAGTCCCCTGGCGATTGGGGCCCAGCATTTT; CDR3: CASSPLAIGAQHF
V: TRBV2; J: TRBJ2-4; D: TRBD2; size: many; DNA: TGTGCCAGCAAGGAGGGACTAGCCCAAAACATTCAGTACTTC; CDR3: CASKEGLAQNIQYF
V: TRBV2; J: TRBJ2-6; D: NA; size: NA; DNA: TGTGCCAGCAGGCCAGATCTCTCGGGGGCCAACGTCCTGACTTTC; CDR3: CASRPDLSGANVLTF
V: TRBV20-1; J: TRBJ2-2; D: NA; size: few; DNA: TGCAGTGCCGCGGACAGAAGGAACACCGGGGAGCTGTTTTTT; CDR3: CSAADRRNTGELFF
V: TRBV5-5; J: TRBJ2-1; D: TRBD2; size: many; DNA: TGTGCCAGCACCGGACTAGCGGACCTAGACGAGCAGTTCTTC; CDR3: CASTGLADLDEQFF
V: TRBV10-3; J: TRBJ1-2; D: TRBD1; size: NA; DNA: TGTGCCATCAGTCCTCAGGGGGACTATGGCTACACCTTC; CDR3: CAISPQGDYGYTF
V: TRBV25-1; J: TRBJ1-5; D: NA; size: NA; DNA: TGTGCCAGCAGTGAAGCCGGAGGCAGCAATCAGCCCCAGCATTTT; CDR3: CASSEAGGSNQPQHF
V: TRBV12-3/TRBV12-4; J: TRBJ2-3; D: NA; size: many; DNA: TGTGCCACCAGACTAGGGGTGGTGGATACGCAGTATTTT; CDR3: CATRLGVVDTQYF
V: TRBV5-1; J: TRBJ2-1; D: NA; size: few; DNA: TGCGCCAGCAGCCTCGGGACCAATAAGCAGTTCTTC; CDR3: CASSLGTNKQFF
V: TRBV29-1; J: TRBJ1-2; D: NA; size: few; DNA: TGCAGCGTTGAAGGTGGAGGGGTCGCATATGGCTACACCTTC; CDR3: CSVEGGGVAYGYTF
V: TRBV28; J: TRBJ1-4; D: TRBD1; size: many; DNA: TGTGCCAGCAGTTCTGCAGGGGGGACTAATGAAAAACTGTTTTTT; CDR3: CASSSAGGTNEKLFF
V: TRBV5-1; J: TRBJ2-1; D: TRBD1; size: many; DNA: TGCGCCAGCAGCTTGCGAGGGGGCTTCGACAATGAGCAGTTCTTC; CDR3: CASSLRGGFDNEQFF
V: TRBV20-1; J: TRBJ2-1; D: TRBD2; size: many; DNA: TGCAGTGGGTCAGCGGGAGGTCTCAATGAGCAGTTCTTC; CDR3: CSGSAGGLNEQFF
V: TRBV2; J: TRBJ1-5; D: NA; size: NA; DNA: TGTGCCAGCAGTGGACAGATAAATCAGCCCCAGCATTTT; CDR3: CASSGQINQPQHF
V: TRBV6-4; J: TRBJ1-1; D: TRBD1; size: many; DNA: TGTGCCAGCAGTGCGACAGGGGAGGCGTACACTGAAGCTTTCTTT; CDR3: CASSATGEAYTEAFF
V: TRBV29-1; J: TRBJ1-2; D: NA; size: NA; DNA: TGCAGCGTTGAAGACATCCTCGGCAGGGGCGTCGGCTACACCTTC; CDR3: CSVEDILGRGVGYTF
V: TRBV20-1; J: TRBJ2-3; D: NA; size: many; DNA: TGCAGTGCCCAAGAGACCCAGGGCACAGATACGCAGTATTTT; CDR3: CSAQETQGTDTQYF
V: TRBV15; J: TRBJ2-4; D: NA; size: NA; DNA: TGTGCCACCAGGTATGGGCGGCGGGACATTCAGTACTTC; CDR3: CATRYGRRDIQYF
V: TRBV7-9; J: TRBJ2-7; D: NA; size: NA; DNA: TGTGCCAGCAGCTTCACAGGGATCCTCTACGAGCAGTACTTC; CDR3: CASSFTGILYEQYF
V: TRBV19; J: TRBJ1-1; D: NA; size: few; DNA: TGTGCCAGTGCTTTGGACGGTATGAACACTGAAGCTTTCTTT; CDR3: CASALDGMNTEAFF
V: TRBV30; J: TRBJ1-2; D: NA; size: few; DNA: TGTGCCTGCCCCTTAGGCTATGGCTACACCTTC; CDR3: CACPLGYGYTF
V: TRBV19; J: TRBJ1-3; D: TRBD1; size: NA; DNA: TGTGCCAGTACCCACCGGGACAGGGCCCTCGGAAACACCATATATTTT; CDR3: CASTHRDRALGNTIYF
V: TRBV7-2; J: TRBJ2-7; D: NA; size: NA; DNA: TGTGCCAGCACCCCTTCTCCCTACGAGCAGTACTTC; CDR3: CASTPSPYEQYF
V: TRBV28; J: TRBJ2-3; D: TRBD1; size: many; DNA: TGTGCCAGCAGGTCAGACAGGGGGCTCAGCACAGATACGCAGTATTTT; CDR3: CASRSDRGLSTDTQYF
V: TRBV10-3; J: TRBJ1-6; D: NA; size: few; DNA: TGTGCCATCAGTGGCAGGGAGAATTCACCCCTCCACTTT; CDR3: CAISGRENSPLHF
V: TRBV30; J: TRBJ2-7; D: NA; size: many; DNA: TGTACCTGGAGTACGGGATGGTTGAACGAGCAGTACTTC; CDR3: CTWSTGWLNEQYF
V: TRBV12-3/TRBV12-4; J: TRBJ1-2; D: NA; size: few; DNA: TGTGCCAGCAGTTTGGGGGGTCTTAATGGCTACACCTTC; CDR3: CASSLGGLNGYTF
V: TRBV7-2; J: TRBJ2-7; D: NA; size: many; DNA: TGTGCCAGCAGAAAAGGGGGTGCTAGCGAGAACCTAGTCTACGAGCAGTACTTC; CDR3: CASRKGGASENLVYEQYF
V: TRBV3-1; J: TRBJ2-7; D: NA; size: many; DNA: TGTGCCAGCAGCCAAGTTATCGGGTCGCAGTACTTC; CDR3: CASSQVIGSQYF
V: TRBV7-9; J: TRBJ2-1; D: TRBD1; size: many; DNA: TGTGCCAGCTGGGACAGGGGCACTGAGCAGTTCTTC; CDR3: CASWDRGTEQFF
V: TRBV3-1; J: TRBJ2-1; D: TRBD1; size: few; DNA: TGTGCCAGCAGCCTTAGACAGGGGGGCTCCTACAATGAGCAGTTCTTC; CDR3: CASSLRQGGSYNEQFF
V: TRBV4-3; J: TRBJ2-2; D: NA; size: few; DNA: TGCGCCAGCAGCCAAGAGAACTTCTTTTACACCGGGGAGCTGTTTTTT; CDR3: CASSQENFFYTGELFF
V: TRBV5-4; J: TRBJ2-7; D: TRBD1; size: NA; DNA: TGTGCCAGCAGCAGGGACAGGGTAGGGGAGCAGTACTTC; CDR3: CASSRDRVGEQYF
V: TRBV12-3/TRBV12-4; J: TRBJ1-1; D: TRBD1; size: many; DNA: TGTGCCAGTAAAGGACAGGGAGGCACTGAAGCTTTCTTT; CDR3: CASKGQGGTEAFF
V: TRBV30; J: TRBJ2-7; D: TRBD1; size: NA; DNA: TGTGCCTGGGGATGGAGGACAGGGGCCCCTACCGAGCAGTACTTC; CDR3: CAWGWRTGAPTEQYF
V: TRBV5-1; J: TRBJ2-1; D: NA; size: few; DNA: TGCGCCAGCAGTAGCCAGGGCAGGTTAGTTGGGCAGTTCTTC; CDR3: CASSSQGRLVGQFF
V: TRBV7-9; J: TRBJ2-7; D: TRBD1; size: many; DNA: TGTGCCAGCAGCTCGCGACAGGGGGCTACTTCCTACGAGCAGTACTTC; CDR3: CASSSRQGATSYEQYF
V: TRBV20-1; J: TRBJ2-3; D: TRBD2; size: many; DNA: TGCAGTGCTACTAGCGGGAGGGCCGAACCAGATACGCAGTATTTT; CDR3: CSATSGRAEPDTQYF
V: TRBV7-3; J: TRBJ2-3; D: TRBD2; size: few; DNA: TGTGCCAGCAGCGGACCTAGCGGGAGTACAGATACGCAGTATTTT; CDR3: CASSGPSGSTDTQYF
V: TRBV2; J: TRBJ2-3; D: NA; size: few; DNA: TGTGCCAGCAGTGAGACTGGAGTTACGCAGTATTTT; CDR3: CASSETGVTQYF